Shown below are 10 T cell receptor beta chains from a single sample sequenced in a study of somatic mutations in cytotoxic T cells in rheumatoid arthritis. Clones were sequenced by immunoSEQ multiplex PCR, and TCRdb holds only the in-frame ones, with some missing. The profile covers some 13,000 clones, with around 80% appearing a single time and 14% taken by the ten largest. Sequencing was done on a sample of CD8+ T cells sorted from blood. Receptor source: a man in his fifties in good health.

The gene calls are TRBV7-9 and TRBJ1-1; D remains unclear. Deletions cut 1 base from V and 3 bases from J, with 3 bases between. The CDR3 consists of 12 residues. Germline CDR1 is SEHNR and CDR2 is FQNEAQ (reference sequence). This CDR3 is CASSLVDTEAFF. The CDR3 region has the DNA TGTGCCAGCAGCTTAGTTGACACTGAAGCTTTCTTT.

The chain uses TRBV25-1 and TRBJ1-5; no clear D gene. The germline V gene has CDR1 MGHDK and CDR2 SYGVNS. CDR3 length equals 13 residues. V shed 4 bases and J shed 0 bases, with 4 bases lying between them. CDR3: CASSVGSNQPQHF. In DNA form, the CDR3 reads TGTGCCAGCAGTGTAGGTAGCAATCAGCCCCAGCATTTT. The full variable domain, with the rest looked up from reference TRBV25-1 and TRBJ1-5, is EADIYQTPRYLVIGTGKKITLECSQTMGHDKMYWYQQDPGMELHLIHYSYGVNSTEKGDLSSESTVSRIRTEHFPLTLESARPSHTSQYLCASSVGSNQPQHFGDGTRLSIL.

V is TRBV7-9 and J is TRBJ1-1; a possible D gene is TRBD1 (6 bases). The CDR3 is 11 amino acids. V gave up 5 bases and J gave up 5 bases, with 6 bases separating them. Per the germline V gene, CDR1 is SEHNR and CDR2 is FQNEAQ (reference sequence). As DNA, the CDR3 is TGTGCCAGCAGCCAGGGGACTGAAGCTTTCTTT. It is translated as CASSQGTEAFF.

The chain couples TRBV5-6 to TRBJ1-6; possible D gene TRBD1, 5 bases. The V gene's germline CDR1 is SGHDT and CDR2 YYEEEE. Trimming removed 3 bases at V and 8 bases at J, with 21 bases between. This CDR3 spans 17 amino acids. CDR3 region: CASSSMPEQVYYSPLHF. The CDR3 bases are TGTGCCAGCAGCTCAATGCCAGAACAGGTGTACTATTCACCCCTCCACTTT.

This clone came up once. This sequence joins TRBV29-1 and TRBJ1-5, with D perhaps matching TRBD1 (5 bases). V was shortened by 3 bases and J by 6 bases, with 12 bases between the two germline ends. This CDR3 has 13 residues. CDR1 is SQVTM, CDR2 ANQGSEA, per germline. The CDR3 DNA is TGCAGCGTTGAGGTCAGGGAGGGTCAGCCCCAGCATTTT. Protein sequence: CSVEVREGQPQHF. Complete variable domain (other parts from reference TRBV29-1 and TRBJ1-5): SAVISQKPSRDICQRGTSLTIQCQVDSQVTMMFWYRQQPGQSLTLIATANQGSEATYESGFVIDKFPISRPNLTFSTLTVSNMSPEDSSIYLCSVEVREGQPQHFGDGTRLSIL.

The genes are TRBV27 and TRBJ2-3; weak D call: TRBD1 (6 bases). The length of the CDR3 is 16 residues. Trimming removed 5 bases from V and 2 bases from J, with 17 bases in between. From germline, CDR1 is MNHEY and CDR2 SMNVEV (reference sequence). The CDR3 sequence: CASSAPGTSHTDTQYF. The CDR3 bases are TGTGCCAGCAGTGCCCCCGGGACATCTCACACAGATACGCAGTATTTT.

The chain joins TRBV7-2 to TRBJ2-1; tentatively, D is TRBD2 (6 bases). The CDR3 sequence is 13 residues long. V shed 5 bases and J shed 9 bases, with 14 bases lying between them. Germline lookup yields CDR1 SGHTA and CDR2 FQGNSA. The DNA for the CDR3 is TGTGCCAGCAGCGAGGGGACTGTTCGTGAGCAGTTCTTC. Translation gives CASSEGTVREQFF. The full variable domain, in which reference TRBV7-2 and TRBJ2-1 provide the parts outside the CDR3, is GAGVSQSPSNKVTEKGKDVELRCDPISGHTALYWYRQSLGQGLEFLIYFQGNSAPDKSGLPSDRFSAERTGGSVSTLTIQRTQQEDSAVYLCASSEGTVREQFFGPGTRLTVL.

The rearrangement joins TRBV6-5 to TRBJ1-2, with TRBD1 matching over 7 bases. The germline V gene encodes CDR1 MNHEY and CDR2 SVGAGI. The CDR3 extends over 13 amino acids. V trimming: 2 bases; J trimming: 7 bases; junction bases outside the gene matches: 4. CDR3 DNA: TGTGCCAGCAGTTACGGGCAGGGGGGTGGCTACACCTTC. Its protein product is CASSYGQGGGYTF.

In its sample, this clone is medium-sized (0.01 to 0.1%). The junction departs from the called germline gene at one end, perhaps through a read error. V usage is TRBV7-7 and J usage is TRBJ2-2; 9 bases agree with TRBD1. This CDR3 comprises 15 residues. Germline V gene sequence: CDR1 SSHAT, CDR2 FNYEAQ (reference sequence). The CDR3 loop reads CASSPGTGWAGELFF. CDR3 nucleotide sequence: TGTGCTAGCAGCCCCGGGACAGGGTGGGCCGGGGAGCTGTTTTTT.

V is TRBV6-5 and J is TRBJ1-1; 7 nucleotides line up with TRBD1. V lost 6 bases, J lost 2 bases, and 6 bases stayed unmatched. CDR1 and CDR2 (germline): MNHEY, SVGAGI. The CDR3 loop spans 14 amino acids. This chain's CDR3 is CASRPGGSNTEAFF. CDR3 nucleotides: TGTGCCAGCAGACCAGGGGGATCCAACACTGAAGCTTTCTTT.